The 14 T cell receptor beta chains presented below share a single source sample, sequenced in a study of shared clonotypes between healthy human individuals. Generated by immunoSEQ multiplex PCR, the TCRdb table keeps only in-frame clones and is missing some. The sample includes a few million clones, roughly 95% of them seen just once. The sample was naive CD4+ T cells sorted from blood. Specified subset: CD45RA+ positively selected. These receptors were collected from a man aged 18 to 29 in good health.

CDR3 amino acids: CAWQSGSHYGYTF. The CDR3 DNA reads as TGTGCCTGGCAGTCAGGCTCCCACTATGGCTACACCTTC. J is TRBJ1-2 and V is TRBV30; D unresolved. The CDR3 runs 13 residues. The germline gives CDR1 GTSNPN, CDR2 SVGIG (reference sequence). The ends were cut back, 5 bases at V and 3 bases at J, with 13 bases in the middle. Full variable domain (missing parts from reference TRBV30 and TRBJ1-2): SQTIHQWPATLVQPVGSPLSLECTVEGTSNPNLYWYRQAAGRGLQLLFYSVGIGQISSEVPQNLSASRPQDRQFILSSKKLLLSDSGFYLCAWQSGSHYGYTFGSGTRLTVV.

The chain carries TRBV30 and TRBJ1-6, with unresolved D. The CDR3 covers 13 residues. Looked up from germline, CDR1 is GTSNPN and CDR2 is SVGIG (reference sequence). V lost 3 bases and J lost 7, with 10 bases in between. In DNA form, the CDR3 reads TGTGCCTGGAGCGGACCCGGCAATTCACCCCTCCACTTT. The encoded protein is CAWSGPGNSPLHF.

The chain has TRBV5-3 and TRBJ1-1; maybe TRBD1 (5 bases). TRBV5-3 is identified as an open reading frame with a role that is uncertain. The V gene lost 3 bases and the J gene lost 0 bases, with 9 bases spanning the gap. The CDR3 contains 14 residues. The CDR3 protein is CARSSQAMNTEAFF. The CDR3 DNA sequence: TGTGCCAGAAGCTCACAGGCCATGAACACTGAAGCTTTCTTT.

This clone showed up just once. This chain connects TRBV7-3 to TRBJ1-1; D is undetermined. V was clipped by 4 bases and J by 1 base, with 10 bases between them. The CDR3 contains 14 residues. The germline CDR1 and CDR2 sequences are SGHTA and FQGTGA. The CDR3 here is CASSSTGGNTEAFF. The CDR3 DNA follows: TGTGCCAGCAGCTCGACCGGCGGGAACACTGAAGCTTTCTTT.

V and J are TRBV18 and TRBJ1-1, with D possibly being TRBD1 (6 bases). Trimming left V 2 bases short and J 0 bases short, with 10 bases between. Germline V lookup: CDR1 KGHSH, CDR2 LQKENI. The CDR3 contains 15 residues. Written as DNA, the CDR3 is TGTGCCAGCTCACCAAAGCAGGGGTTGAACACTGAAGCTTTCTTT. It specifies CASSPKQGLNTEAFF.

In DNA, the CDR3 is TGTGCCAGCAGTAGGACGGGTAGCGGAGATACAGATACGCAGTATTTT. This encodes CASSRTGSGDTDTQYF. The rearrangement uses TRBV7-9 and TRBJ2-3; D perhaps matches TRBD2 (6 bases). Between the trimmed V and J ends, which lost 6 bases and 3 bases, there was a span of 19 bases. The CDR3 is 16 amino acids. From germline, CDR1 is SEHNR and CDR2 FQNEAQ (reference sequence).

The rearrangement joins TRBV7-9 to TRBJ2-7; TRBD2 matches at 13 bases. The CDR3 has 16 amino acids. The V segment lost 6 bases and the J segment 2 bases; nucleotides outside the gene matches: 7. Germline CDR1 SEHNR, CDR2 FQNEAQ (reference sequence). This CDR3 reads CASSGTSGALAYEQYF. DNA for the CDR3: TGTGCCAGCAGTGGGACTAGCGGGGCCCTGGCCTACGAGCAGTACTTC.

The V gene is TRBV6-6, the J gene TRBJ2-5, with no clear D. Trimming took 6 bases from V and 4 from J, leaving 6 bases between them. CDR3 length equals 11 residues. Germline CDR1 and CDR2: MNHNY and SVGAGI (reference sequence). CDR3 sequence reads: CASSPSETQYF. The CDR3 nucleotides read TGTGCCAGCAGCCCTTCAGAGACCCAGTACTTC.

The chain couples TRBV10-3 to TRBJ2-3, with D uncertain. The CDR3 sequence is 14 residues long. V dropped 7 bases and J dropped 2 bases, with 13 bases sitting between them. The germline gives CDR1 ENHRY, CDR2 SYGVKD. The CDR3 coding sequence is TGTGCCATCAAGGCCTCCCAGGACACAGATACGCAGTATTTT. Translated, it gives CAIKASQDTDTQYF.

The chain joins TRBV5-4 to TRBJ2-3, with 7 nucleotides matching TRBD1. The V gene end was trimmed by 3 bases and the J gene end by 2 bases; junction bases not matched to a gene: 9. Germline CDR1 SGHNT, CDR2 YYREEE (reference sequence). The CDR3 runs to 16 residues. CDR3 loop: CASSSSLDRITDTQYF. In DNA, the CDR3 is TGTGCCAGCAGCTCCTCCTTGGACAGGATCACAGATACGCAGTATTTT.

V gene TRBV6-5 combines with J gene TRBJ2-5; tentative D call: TRBD2 (6 bases). The V gene's germline CDR1 is MNHEY and CDR2 SVGAGI. This CDR3 is 12 amino acids long. V was trimmed by 8 bases and J by 0 bases, leaving 7 bases between them. The CDR3 loop is CASGGYQETQYF. The CDR3 region has the DNA TGTGCCAGCGGAGGGTACCAAGAGACCCAGTACTTC.

This clone was recorded once. This chain connects TRBV7-2 to TRBJ1-2, with 12 nucleotides matching TRBD1. Germline values: CDR1 SGHTA, CDR2 FQGNSA. The V and J ends lost 10 bases and 3 bases, in that order; junction bases with no gene match: 6. The CDR3 has 14 amino acids. The CDR3 protein is CATSGQGAYYGYTF. CDR3 nucleotide sequence: TGTGCCACGTCGGGACAGGGGGCGTACTATGGCTACACCTTC.

This clone was counted a single time. The V gene is TRBV5-1, the J gene TRBJ2-2; D gene ambiguous. CDR1 SGHRS and CDR2 YFSETQ come from the germline V gene. V was pared by 3 bases and J by 6 bases, with 9 bases between. CDR3 length equals 13 residues. For the CDR3, the DNA is TGCGCCAGCAGCTCGGTTGGGTCCGGGGAGCTGTTTTTT. Translating it yields CASSSVGSGELFF.

CDR3 coding DNA: TGTGCCAGCAGCTCGAGGGGTGGGATGAACACTGAAGCTTTCTTT. Its translation: CASSSRGGMNTEAFF. V usage is TRBV11-2 and J usage is TRBJ1-1; perhaps TRBD1 as D (5 bases). The CDR3 has 15 residues. Germline values: CDR1 SGHAT, CDR2 FQNNGV. V lost 4 bases and J 0 bases, leaving 12 bases between the germline ends.